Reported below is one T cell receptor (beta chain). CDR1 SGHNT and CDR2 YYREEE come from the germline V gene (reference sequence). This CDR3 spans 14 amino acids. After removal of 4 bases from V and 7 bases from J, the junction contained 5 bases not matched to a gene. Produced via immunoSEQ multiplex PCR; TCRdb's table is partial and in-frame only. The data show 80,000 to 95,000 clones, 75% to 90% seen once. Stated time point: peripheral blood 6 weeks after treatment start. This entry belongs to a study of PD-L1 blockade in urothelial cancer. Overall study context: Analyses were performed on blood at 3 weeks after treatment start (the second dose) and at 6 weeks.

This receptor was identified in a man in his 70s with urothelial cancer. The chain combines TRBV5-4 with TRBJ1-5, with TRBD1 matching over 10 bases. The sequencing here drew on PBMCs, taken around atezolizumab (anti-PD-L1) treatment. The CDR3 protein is CASSPGQGNQPQHF. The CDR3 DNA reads TGTGCCAGCAGCCCGGGACAGGGGAACCAGCCCCAGCATTTT.